This T cell receptor (beta chain) was found in a study of blood T cells in healthy people across ages. Regarding this clonotype: The target antigen is unknown.

A second PCR of roughly 7 to 11 cycles used a sample-barcoded 5' primer and a J-beta primer mix. TCRdb processed the 5' RACE reads anew with MiXCR; each CDR3 protein has one entry. This sample has 1,500,000 or so distinct CDR3 sequences, with roughly 64% found just once. The V and J ends lost 3 bases and 8 bases, in that order; junction bases with no gene match: 9. CDR1 LNHNV and CDR2 YYDKDF come from the germline V gene (reference sequence). The CDR3 is 15 residues long. Study-level findings and limits: The long-lived group displayed more naive CD4+ cells, plus higher diversity, than the aged donors did. The study lacked donor CMV status, which possibly confounded expanded clonotype changes. A conclusive naive versus antigen-experienced comparison was prevented by the unsorted PBMCs.

The rearrangement links TRBV15 to TRBJ1-2; 10 bases fit TRBD1. The sequence was collected from a man aged 18-30 years in good health. Source material: blood. The CDR3 coding sequence is TGTGCCACCAGCAGTAGTTGGACAGGGGGATGGGGCTACACCTTC. Translated: CATSSSWTGGWGYTF.